Listed below are T cell receptor beta chains from one sample, sequenced in a study of cytomegalovirus exposure and HLA in healthy donors. The table came from immunoSEQ multiplex PCR; TCRdb's copy has only in-frame clones and leaves some out. The sample includes roughly 100,000 clones, 55% to 75% seen only once; the top ten take approximately 16%. The sample comprised PBMCs. The receptors come from a woman younger than 35 in good health and CMV-seropositive. Each CDR3 is given with its conserved first and last residue. Fields, in order: J gene, V gene, D gene, clone size, CDR3 DNA, CDR3 protein. A D gene is named only where the DNA matches it firmly. Clone size is given for some rows only: seen once, a few or many times, or a class if the clone is expanded.

J gene: TRBJ1-2; V gene: TRBV5-1; D gene: .; clone size: .; CDR3 DNA: TGCGCCAGCAGCTTGGCCGGGGGACCCGATGGCTACACCTTC; CDR3 protein: CASSLAGGPDGYTF
J gene: TRBJ2-7; V gene: TRBV30; D gene: TRBD2; clone size: .; CDR3 DNA: TGTGCCTGGAGTGTAGGGACTAGCGGAACTTACGAGCAGTACTTC; CDR3 protein: CAWSVGTSGTYEQYF
J gene: TRBJ1-1; V gene: TRBV7-9; D gene: .; clone size: .; CDR3 DNA: TGTGCCAGCAGCTTCGTAACGGGGATAGGCACTGAAGCTTTCTTT; CDR3 protein: CASSFVTGIGTEAFF
J gene: TRBJ2-5; V gene: TRBV19; D gene: TRBD2; clone size: .; CDR3 DNA: TGTGCCAGTAGTAAACGTCTAGCGGGCGAGACCCAGTACTTC; CDR3 protein: CASSKRLAGETQYF
J gene: TRBJ1-5; V gene: TRBV2; D gene: .; clone size: once; CDR3 DNA: TGTGCCAGCAGCCAAGGGGGTCAGCCCCAGCATTTT; CDR3 protein: CASSQGGQPQHF
J gene: TRBJ1-5; V gene: TRBV7-2; D gene: .; clone size: .; CDR3 DNA: TGTGCCAGCAGCTTAGGGCCTTATAGCAATCAGCCCCAGCATTTT; CDR3 protein: CASSLGPYSNQPQHF
J gene: TRBJ2-1; V gene: TRBV7-2; D gene: .; clone size: few; CDR3 DNA: TGTGCCAGCAGCCTCCTTCTCGACAGCTACAATGAGCAGTTCTTC; CDR3 protein: CASSLLLDSYNEQFF
J gene: TRBJ2-1; V gene: TRBV5-4; D gene: TRBD2; clone size: .; CDR3 DNA: TGTGCCAGCAGCTACTCGGGACTAGCGGGACCCGGCACCTACAATGAGCAGTTCTTC; CDR3 protein: CASSYSGLAGPGTYNEQFF
J gene: TRBJ2-1; V gene: TRBV5-1; D gene: TRBD1; clone size: .; CDR3 DNA: TGCGCCAGCAGCTTGGTGGGGACAGACTCCTACAATGAGCAGTTCTTC; CDR3 protein: CASSLVGTDSYNEQFF
J gene: TRBJ2-6; V gene: TRBV7-8; D gene: .; clone size: .; CDR3 DNA: TGTGCCAGCAGCTTAGGTGGCATCTCTGGGGCCAACGTCCTGACTTTC; CDR3 protein: CASSLGGISGANVLTF
J gene: TRBJ2-1; V gene: TRBV7-9; D gene: .; clone size: .; CDR3 DNA: TGTGCCAGCAGCCCCTGGGGGCCGGGTCCGAATGAGCAGTTCTTC; CDR3 protein: CASSPWGPGPNEQFF
J gene: TRBJ1-6; V gene: TRBV6-5; D gene: .; clone size: .; CDR3 DNA: TGTGCCAGCAGCCCGGACAGCTACTATAATTCACCCCTCCACTTT; CDR3 protein: CASSPDSYYNSPLHF
J gene: TRBJ2-2; V gene: TRBV9; D gene: TRBD1; clone size: .; CDR3 DNA: TGTGCCAGCAGCGATCCGTCGGGACAGGCCGGGGAGCTGTTTTTT; CDR3 protein: CASSDPSGQAGELFF
J gene: TRBJ2-2; V gene: TRBV7-2; D gene: TRBD2; clone size: few; CDR3 DNA: TGTGCCAGCAGCCCATCTCGGGGGAGGGCGAGGACCGGGGAGCTGTTTTTT; CDR3 protein: CASSPSRGRARTGELFF
J gene: TRBJ2-5; V gene: TRBV5-1; D gene: .; clone size: .; CDR3 DNA: TGCGCCAGCAGCTTGGCGGACAGACCCCAAGAGACCCAGTACTTC; CDR3 protein: CASSLADRPQETQYF
J gene: TRBJ2-3; V gene: TRBV6-4; D gene: .; clone size: .; CDR3 DNA: TGTGCCAGCAGCGCTAGCGCCTCCACAGATACGCAGTATTTT; CDR3 protein: CASSASASTDTQYF
J gene: TRBJ1-1; V gene: TRBV9; D gene: TRBD1; clone size: .; CDR3 DNA: TGTGCCAGCAGCGTCGGACAGGGGTATGAAGCTTTCTTT; CDR3 protein: CASSVGQGYEAFF
J gene: TRBJ1-5; V gene: TRBV2; D gene: .; clone size: .; CDR3 DNA: TGTGCCAGCAGCCCACCAGGGGAAGAACAGCCCCAGCATTTT; CDR3 protein: CASSPPGEEQPQHF
J gene: TRBJ1-2; V gene: TRBV6-5; D gene: .; clone size: once; CDR3 DNA: TGTGCCAGCAGTTACAGAGAAACTAACTATGGCTACACCTTC; CDR3 protein: CASSYRETNYGYTF
J gene: TRBJ1-2; V gene: TRBV7-8; D gene: .; clone size: .; CDR3 DNA: TGTGCCAGCAGCTTAGCCCCAGCTAACTATGGCTACACCTTC; CDR3 protein: CASSLAPANYGYTF
J gene: TRBJ2-1; V gene: TRBV9; D gene: .; clone size: .; CDR3 DNA: TGTGCCAGCAGCGTAGATCCGTACAATGAGCAGTTCTTC; CDR3 protein: CASSVDPYNEQFF
J gene: TRBJ1-4; V gene: TRBV2; D gene: .; clone size: .; CDR3 DNA: TGTGCCAGCACCCTGATAGTGGGCGATGAAAAACTGTTTTTT; CDR3 protein: CASTLIVGDEKLFF
J gene: TRBJ2-1; V gene: TRBV15; D gene: .; clone size: once; CDR3 DNA: TGTGCCACCAGCAGGGCCGACAGGAGTTACAATGAGCAGTTCTTC; CDR3 protein: CATSRADRSYNEQFF
J gene: TRBJ2-7; V gene: TRBV2; D gene: TRBD2; clone size: .; CDR3 DNA: TGTGCCAGCAGTGGCCTCCTAGCGGGAGTCGGGGACGAGCAGTACTTC; CDR3 protein: CASSGLLAGVGDEQYF
J gene: TRBJ1-2; V gene: TRBV11-2; D gene: .; clone size: .; CDR3 DNA: TGTGCCAGCAGCTTAAGCGGGGACGGAGGCTATGGCTACACCTTC; CDR3 protein: CASSLSGDGGYGYTF
J gene: TRBJ2-1; V gene: TRBV9; D gene: TRBD1; clone size: .; CDR3 DNA: TGTGCCAGCAGCGTAAACAGGGGAGTGGTTGATGAGCAGTTCTTC; CDR3 protein: CASSVNRGVVDEQFF
J gene: TRBJ2-1; V gene: TRBV5-1; D gene: .; clone size: .; CDR3 DNA: TGCGCCAGCAGCTTGCCGGGAGCTGGTGAGCAGTTCTTC; CDR3 protein: CASSLPGAGEQFF
J gene: TRBJ2-3; V gene: TRBV5-1; D gene: .; clone size: .; CDR3 DNA: TGCGCCAGCAGCCTAGGTGGCGTTTCAGATACGCAGTATTTT; CDR3 protein: CASSLGGVSDTQYF
J gene: TRBJ1-5; V gene: TRBV25-1; D gene: .; clone size: once; CDR3 DNA: TGTGCCAGCAGTGAATCGGAGGACGGGGGTAATCAGCCCCAGCATTTT; CDR3 protein: CASSESEDGGNQPQHF
J gene: TRBJ2-1; V gene: TRBV28; D gene: .; clone size: .; CDR3 DNA: TGTGCCAGCAGCCTCAAGGCAGGTTCCTACAATGAGCAGTTCTTC; CDR3 protein: CASSLKAGSYNEQFF
J gene: TRBJ2-4; V gene: TRBV6-5; D gene: .; clone size: .; CDR3 DNA: TGTGCCAGCAGTGTGGACATATCAAACATTCAGTACTTC; CDR3 protein: CASSVDISNIQYF
J gene: TRBJ2-7; V gene: TRBV19; D gene: .; clone size: .; CDR3 DNA: TGTGCCAGTAGTTCTCGGGGGGCTTACGAGCAGTACTTC; CDR3 protein: CASSSRGAYEQYF
J gene: TRBJ2-7; V gene: TRBV11-3; D gene: .; clone size: .; CDR3 DNA: TGTGCCAGCAGCTTAGTCCTGGCAGGGCAGTACTTC; CDR3 protein: CASSLVLAGQYF
J gene: TRBJ2-1; V gene: TRBV9; D gene: TRBD1; clone size: .; CDR3 DNA: TGTGCCAGCAGCGCTCCGGGACAGGGGGTTTTGGATGAGCAGTTCTTC; CDR3 protein: CASSAPGQGVLDEQFF
J gene: TRBJ2-5; V gene: TRBV4-1; D gene: .; clone size: .; CDR3 DNA: TGCGCCAGCAGCCCCTCGGGTGAGCAGTACTTC; CDR3 protein: CASSPSGEQYF
J gene: TRBJ2-1; V gene: TRBV9; D gene: TRBD2; clone size: .; CDR3 DNA: TGTGCCAGCAGCGTAGGAACTAGCGGGGGAAACTCCTACAATGAGCAGTTCTTC; CDR3 protein: CASSVGTSGGNSYNEQFF
J gene: TRBJ2-7; V gene: TRBV5-8; D gene: TRBD2; clone size: .; CDR3 DNA: TGTGCCAGCAGCCGAAGGACTAGCGGGAAAGTCGAGCAGTACTTC; CDR3 protein: CASSRRTSGKVEQYF